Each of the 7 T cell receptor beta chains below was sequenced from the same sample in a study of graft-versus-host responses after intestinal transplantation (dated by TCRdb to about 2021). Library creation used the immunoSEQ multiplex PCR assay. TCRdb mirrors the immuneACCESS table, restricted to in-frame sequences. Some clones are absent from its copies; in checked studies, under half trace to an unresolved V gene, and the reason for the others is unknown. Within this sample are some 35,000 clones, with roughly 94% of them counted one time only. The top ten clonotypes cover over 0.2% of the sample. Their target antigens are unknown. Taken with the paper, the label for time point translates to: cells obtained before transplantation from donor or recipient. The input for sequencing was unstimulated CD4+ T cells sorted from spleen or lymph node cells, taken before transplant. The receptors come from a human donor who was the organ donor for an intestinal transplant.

In DNA, the CDR3 is TGTGCCAGCAGTGGAGGGCGCGAGCAGTACTTC. Protein: CASSGGREQYF. The chain joins TRBV2 to TRBJ2-7; possible D gene TRBD2, 5 bases. The CDR3 extends over 11 amino acids. The V end was cut by 4 bases, the J end by 6 bases, with 7 bases between. Germline loops: CDR1 SNHLY, CDR2 FYNNEI.

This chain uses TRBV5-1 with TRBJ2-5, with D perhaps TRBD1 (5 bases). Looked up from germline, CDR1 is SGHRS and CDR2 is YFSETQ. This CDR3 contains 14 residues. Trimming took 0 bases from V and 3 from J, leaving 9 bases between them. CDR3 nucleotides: TGCGCCAGCAGCTTGGGGGGCAGGGAAGAGACCCAGTACTTC. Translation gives CASSLGGREETQYF. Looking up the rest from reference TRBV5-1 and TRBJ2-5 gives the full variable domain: KAGVTQTPRYLIKTRGQQVTLSCSPISGHRSVSWYQQTPGQGLQFLFEYFSETQRNKGNFPGRFSGRQFSNSRSEMNVSTLELGDSALYLCASSLGGREETQYFGPGTRLLVL.

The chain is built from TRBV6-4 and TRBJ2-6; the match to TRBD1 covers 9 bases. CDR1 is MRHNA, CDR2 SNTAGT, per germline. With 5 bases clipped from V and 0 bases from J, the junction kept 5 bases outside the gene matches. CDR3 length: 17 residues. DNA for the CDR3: TGTGCCAGCAGTTCCCGGGACAGGGACTCTGGGGCCAACGTCCTGACTTTC. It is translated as CASSSRDRDSGANVLTF.

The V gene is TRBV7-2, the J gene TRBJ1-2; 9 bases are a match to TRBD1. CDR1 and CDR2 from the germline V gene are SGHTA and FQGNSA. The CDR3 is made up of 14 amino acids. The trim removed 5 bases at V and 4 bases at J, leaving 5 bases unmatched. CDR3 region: CASSPGTGSYGYTF. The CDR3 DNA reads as TGTGCCAGCAGCCCCGGGACAGGGAGCTATGGCTACACCTTC.

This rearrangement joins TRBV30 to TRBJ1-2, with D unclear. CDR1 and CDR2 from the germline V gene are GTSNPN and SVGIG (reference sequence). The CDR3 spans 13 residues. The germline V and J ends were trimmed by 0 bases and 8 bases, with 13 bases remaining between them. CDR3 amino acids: CAWSVLGGLGYTF. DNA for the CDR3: TGTGCCTGGAGTGTACTTGGTGGTCTAGGCTACACCTTC. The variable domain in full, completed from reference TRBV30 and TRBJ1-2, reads SQTIHQWPATLVQPVGSPLSLECTVEGTSNPNLYWYRQAAGRGLQLLFYSVGIGQISSEVPQNLSASRPQDRQFILSSKKLLLSDSGFYLCAWSVLGGLGYTFGSGTRLTVV.

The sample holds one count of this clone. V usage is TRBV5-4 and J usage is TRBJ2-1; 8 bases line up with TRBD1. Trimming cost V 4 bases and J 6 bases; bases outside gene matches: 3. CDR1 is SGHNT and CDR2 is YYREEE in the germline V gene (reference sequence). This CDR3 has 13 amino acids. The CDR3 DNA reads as TGTGCCAGCAGCCCGACAGGGGTCAATGAGCAGTTCTTC. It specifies CASSPTGVNEQFF. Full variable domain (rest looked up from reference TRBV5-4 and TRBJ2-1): ETGVTQSPTHLIKTRGQQVTLRCSSQSGHNTVSWYQQALGQGPQFIFQYYREEENGRGNFPPRFSGLQFPNYSSELNVNALELDDSALYLCASSPTGVNEQFFGPGTRLTVL.

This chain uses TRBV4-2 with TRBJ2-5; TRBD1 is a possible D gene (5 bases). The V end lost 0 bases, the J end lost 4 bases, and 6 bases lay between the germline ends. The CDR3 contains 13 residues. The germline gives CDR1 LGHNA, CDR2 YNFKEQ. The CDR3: CASSQDTGETQYF. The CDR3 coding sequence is TGTGCCAGCAGCCAAGATACAGGAGAGACCCAGTACTTC.